These 9 T cell receptor beta chains share one sample of origin, sequenced in a study of blood T cell repertoires in COVID-19. Sequencing used immunoSEQ multiplex PCR; TCRdb keeps in-frame clones, though not all of them. The sample yields roughly 200,000 clones, roughly 82% seen once. Sequencing was done on a sample of PBMCs or T cells enriched from blood (not recorded which). The receptors come from a man aged 35-49 years with acute COVID-19.

The chain joins TRBV14 to TRBJ1-2, with D unclear. V was cut by 1 base and J by 8 bases, with 11 bases left in between. The CDR3 sequence is 13 residues long. Germline V lookup: CDR1 SGHDN, CDR2 FVKESK. Here the CDR3 reads CASSQGDRGGYTF. In DNA form, the CDR3 reads TGTGCCAGCAGCCAAGGAGACCGAGGAGGCTACACCTTC.

The V call is TRBV13, the J call TRBJ1-1; TRBD1 matches 7 bases. With V trimmed by 5 bases and J by 1 base, 13 bases remained unmatched. Looked up from germline, CDR1 is PRHDT and CDR2 is FYEKMQ (reference sequence). This CDR3 region has 17 residues. In DNA form, the CDR3 reads TGTGCCAGCAGCCCGCTCGGAAGACAGGGACGGAACACTGAAGCTTTCTTT. Its translation is CASSPLGRQGRNTEAFF. Supplemented by reference TRBV13 and TRBJ1-1, the full variable domain reads AAGVIQSPRHLIKEKRETATLKCYPIPRHDTVYWYQQGPGQDPQFLISFYEKMQSDKGSIPDRFSAQQFSDYHSELNMSSLELGDSALYFCASSPLGRQGRNTEAFFGQGTRLTVV.

V and J are TRBV12-5 and TRBJ2-2; 13 nucleotides agree with TRBD2. The V segment lost 2 bases and the J segment 0 bases; nucleotides outside the gene matches: 9. The CDR3 spans 20 residues. The germline CDR1 and CDR2 sequences are LGHNT and FRNRAP. The CDR3 loop is CASGLLPGLAGRTNTGELFF. Written as DNA, the CDR3 is TGTGCTAGTGGTTTGCTTCCGGGACTAGCGGGGCGAACGAACACCGGGGAGCTGTTTTTT.

CDR3 coding DNA: TGTGCCAGTAGTATAGCAGGGGTCAGGGAGAACACTGAAGCTTTCTTT. Its protein product is CASSIAGVRENTEAFF. The genes are TRBV19 and TRBJ1-1, with D maybe TRBD1 (6 bases). Trimming cost V 1 base and J 1 base, with 13 bases left between them. This CDR3 region has 16 residues. Germline values: CDR1 LNHDA, CDR2 SQIVND (reference sequence).

CDR3 coding DNA: TGTGCCAGCTCACCGGTTCGGGACAGCCTCAATGAGCAGTTCTTC. Protein: CASSPVRDSLNEQFF. This chain links TRBV18 with TRBJ2-1; TRBD1 matches 7 bases. From germline, CDR1 is KGHSH and CDR2 LQKENI. The CDR3 totals 15 residues. J was trimmed by 6 bases and V by 3 bases; bases with no gene match: 8.

V usage is TRBV28 and J usage is TRBJ2-7, with 7 positions matching TRBD1. The CDR3 loop spans 14 amino acids. The germline V gene encodes CDR1 MDHEN and CDR2 SYDVKM. J lost 4 bases, V lost 5 bases, and 8 bases had no gene match. CDR3 DNA sequence: TGTGCCAGCAGTAAAAAAGGGGGCAGGTACGAGCAGTACTTC. Translating it yields CASSKKGGRYEQYF.

This clone is a singleton in its sample. The J gene is TRBJ1-2, the V gene TRBV19, with a tentative D call TRBD1 (5 bases). The CDR3 is made up of 14 amino acids. Deletions cut 4 bases from V and 4 bases from J, with 13 bases between. Per germline, CDR1 LNHDA and CDR2 SQIVND (reference sequence). The CDR3 DNA reads as TGTGCCAGTAGTAAGGGGCGGTCGCCCTATGGCTACACCTTC. It translates to CASSKGRSPYGYTF.

The rearrangement uses TRBV7-3 and TRBJ2-2; 7 bases map to TRBD2. V lost 3 bases, J lost 4 bases, and 2 bases stayed unmatched. This CDR3 comprises 14 residues. CDR1 and CDR2 from the germline V gene are SGHTA and FQGTGA. The chain's CDR3 is CASSLLAVTGELFF. The CDR3 DNA follows: TGTGCCAGCAGCTTGCTAGCGGTCACCGGGGAGCTGTTTTTT.

This clone turned up a few times. This chain uses TRBV24-1 with TRBJ2-5, with D unresolved. The CDR3 sequence is 14 residues long. Germline V gene sequence: CDR1 KGHDR, CDR2 SFDVKD. The V end lost 4 bases, the J end lost 1 base, and 9 bases lay between the germline ends. CDR3 amino acids: CATSEHRGQETQYF. The CDR3 bases are TGTGCCACCAGTGAACACCGTGGCCAAGAGACCCAGTACTTC.